Following are 17 T cell receptor beta chains from one sample sequenced in a study of CD8+CD57+ T cells in acquired aplastic anemia (dated by TCRdb to between 2018 and 2020). The patients picked for sequencing were ones in whom flow cytometry had shown an expansion of CD8+CD57+ cells. These reads were obtained on an Illumina HiSeq 2000. Genomic DNA was used as template for profiling of TCR beta VDJ combinations and CDR3 sequences. Through fastp at Q25 and MiXCR, TCRdb rebuilt clones from the public reads, retaining in-frame beta chains. Merged by CDR3 protein, the rows form single entries marked with the most common genes and DNA. For this sample the table gives 200,000 or so distinct CDR3 sequences, of which around 49% were detected only once. The ten largest account for about 20% of the sample. Sequencing used sorted CD4+, CD8+, or CD8+CD57+ T cells (not recorded which) from PBMCs. These receptors originate from a human donor with aplastic anemia.

This clonotype was observed at least ten times. This sequence joins TRBV5-8 and TRBJ1-1, with D perhaps matching TRBD1 (5 bases). The V gene lost 0 bases and the J gene lost 2 bases, with 14 bases spanning the gap. CDR3 length: 16 residues. Germline V gene lookup returns CDR1 SGHTS and CDR2 YDEGEE. In DNA form, the CDR3 reads TGTGCCAGCAGCTTGGGAGGGACCGCGAGAAACACTGAAGCTTTCTTT. Translated, it gives CASSLGGTARNTEAFF. Combining the CDR3 with reference TRBV5-8 and TRBJ1-1 gives the whole variable domain EAGVTQSPTHLIKTRGQQATLRCSPISGHTSVYWYQQALGLGLQFLLWYDEGEERNRGNFPPRFSGRQFPNYSSELNVNALELEDSALYLCASSLGGTARNTEAFFGQGTRLTVV.

The rearrangement links TRBV5-8 to TRBJ2-2; D may correspond to TRBD1 or TRBD2 (6 bases each). This CDR3 has 15 amino acids. Germline values: CDR1 SGHTS, CDR2 YDEGEE. Trimming removed 5 bases from V and 3 bases from J, with 14 bases in between. The CDR3 spells CASRGGVTDTGELFF. The DNA of the CDR3 is TGTGCCAGCAGGGGGGGCGTAACAGACACCGGGGAGCTGTTTTTT.

There are many counts of this clonotype. The J gene is TRBJ1-5, the V gene TRBV7-8; weak D call: TRBD1 (5 bases). The ends were cut back, 4 bases at V and 7 bases at J, with 11 bases in the middle. This CDR3 spans 13 amino acids. Germline V CDR1 and CDR2: SGHVS, FQNEAQ. The CDR3 coding sequence is TGTGCCAGCAGCTCCCTGGGGGAACAGCCCCAGCATTTT. It encodes CASSSLGEQPQHF. Looking up the rest from reference TRBV7-8 and TRBJ1-5 gives the full variable domain: GAGVSQSPRYKVAKRGQDVALRCDPISGHVSLFWYQQALGQGPEFLTYFQNEAQLDKSGLPSDRFFAERPEGSVSTLKIQRTQQEDSAVYLCASSSLGEQPQHFGDGTRLSIL.

This clonotype was observed at least ten times. V gene TRBV12-3 or TRBV12-4 combines with J gene TRBJ2-7; a possible D gene is TRBD2 (8 bases). The CDR3 has 16 residues. The V end lost 3 bases, the J end lost 4 bases, and 19 bases lay between the germline ends. The CDR3 loop reads CASSLGQSGGLYEQYF. CDR3 in DNA: TGTGCCAGCAGTTTGGGACAGAGCGGGGGTCTATACGAGCAGTACTTC.

This clonotype was seen only once. The CDR3 DNA is TGTGCCTGCCGGACAGAAAGCCACTACGAGCAGTACTTC. Amino acids: CACRTESHYEQYF. This chain uses TRBV2 with TRBJ2-7, with D perhaps matching TRBD1 (6 bases). Germline V gene sequence: CDR1 SNHLY, CDR2 FYNNEI. This CDR3 has 13 amino acids. The V and J ends lost 11 bases and 3 bases respectively, with 17 bases between them. Filled out from reference TRBV2 and TRBJ2-7, the complete variable domain reads EPEVTQTPSHQVTQMGQEVILRCVPISNHLYFYWYRQILGQKVEFLVSFYNNEISEKSEIFDDQFSVERPDGSNFTLKIRSTKLEDSAMYFCACRTESHYEQYFGPGTRLTVT.

The genes are TRBV25-1 and TRBJ1-5, with D unresolved. Between the trimmed V and J ends, which lost 9 bases and 2 bases, there was a span of 17 bases. In germline, CDR1 is MGHDK, CDR2 SYGVNS. This CDR3 is 15 amino acids long. The CDR3 DNA reads as TGTGCCAGTAGTATAGAGTCTTGGGGCAATCAGCCCCAGCATTTT. It encodes CASSIESWGNQPQHF.

This chain's CDR3 is CAISEFGQGNGYTF. CDR3 nucleotide sequence: TGTGCCATCAGTGAGTTCGGGCAGGGGAACGGCTACACCTTC. V usage is TRBV10-3 and J usage is TRBJ1-2; tentatively, D is TRBD1 (6 bases). The V and J ends lost 1 base and 8 bases respectively, with 14 bases between them. The CDR3 covers 14 residues. Germline CDR1 ENHRY, CDR2 SYGVKD.

The chain links TRBV7-3 to TRBJ1-6; the D is unclear. V was clipped by 5 bases and J by 12 bases, with 14 bases between them. Germline CDR1 reads SGHTA; CDR2 reads FQGTGA. The CDR3 extends over 13 amino acids. The CDR3 nucleotides are TGTGCCAGCAGCACTGGGGAAATGGGACCCCTCCACTTT. It codes for CASSTGEMGPLHF.

V gene TRBV9 combines with J gene TRBJ1-2, with D perhaps matching TRBD1 (6 bases). V dropped 3 bases and J dropped 7 bases, with 13 bases sitting between them. The V gene's germline CDR1 is SGDLS and CDR2 YYNGEE. The CDR3 contains 13 residues. The CDR3 coding sequence is TGTGCCAGCAGCGATACAGGGTCATCTGGCTACACCTTC. Translated: CASSDTGSSGYTF.

This clonotype was counted between two and nine times. V is TRBV20-1 and J is TRBJ2-5; no clear D. V lost 3 bases and J lost 4, with 6 bases in between. This CDR3 has 11 amino acids. Per the germline V gene, CDR1 is DFQATT and CDR2 is SNEGSKA (reference sequence). CDR3 DNA: TGCAGTGCTAGTGGTGTAGAGACCCAGTACTTC. Translating it yields CSASGVETQYF.

This chain connects TRBV20-1 to TRBJ2-2; TRBD1 matches 7 bases. V shed 2 bases, J shed 2 bases, and the junction held 5 bases outside the gene matches. The CDR3 length is 15 residues. CDR1 is DFQATT, CDR2 SNEGSKA, per germline (reference sequence). Written as DNA, the CDR3 is TGCAGTGCTAGAATAGCAGGGGGAAACACCGGGGAGCTGTTTTTT. Its protein is CSARIAGGNTGELFF.

This clonotype has just one count. This rearrangement joins TRBV7-3 to TRBJ1-6; D might be TRBD1 (5 bases). CDR1 is SGHTA, CDR2 FQGTGA, per germline. The CDR3 extends over 15 amino acids. The V gene lost 5 bases and the J gene lost 7 bases, with 15 bases spanning the gap. The CDR3 DNA reads as TGTGCCAGCAGCCCGGGCGGGGCGGGGAATTCACCCCTCCACTTT. Protein: CASSPGGAGNSPLHF.

V gene TRBV19 combines with J gene TRBJ2-7; D might be TRBD1 (6 bases). Per the germline V gene, CDR1 is LNHDA and CDR2 is SQIVND (reference sequence). Between the trimmed V and J ends, which lost 7 bases and 7 bases, there was a span of 20 bases. This CDR3 has 14 residues. The CDR3 bases are TGTGCCAGTACCCTCGGGCAGGGGTGGGAAGAGCAGTACTTC. The encoded protein is CASTLGQGWEEQYF.

This clonotype was found a few times. A much larger clone sits a single nucleotide away, making a read error possible. CDR3 region: CASSVGPGMEAQYF. CDR3 nucleotides: TGTGCCAGCAGCGTAGGGCCAGGGATGGAGGCCCAGTACTTC. The chain employs TRBV9 and TRBJ2-5, with D perhaps matching TRBD1 or TRBD2 (5 bases each). Per the germline V gene, CDR1 is SGDLS and CDR2 is YYNGEE. Trimming took off 0 bases at V and 9 bases at J, with 15 bases between the two ends. The CDR3 has 14 amino acids.

The chain employs TRBV9 and TRBJ2-7; D is tentatively TRBD1 or TRBD2 (5 bases each). V was clipped by 3 bases and J by 2 bases, with 12 bases between them. Germline assignment: CDR1 SGDLS and CDR2 YYNGEE. The CDR3 totals 14 residues. CDR3: CASSGDLPPYEQYF. Written as DNA, the CDR3 is TGTGCCAGCAGCGGGGACCTACCACCCTACGAGCAGTACTTC.

V usage is TRBV24-1 and J usage is TRBJ2-6, with D perhaps TRBD2 (5 bases). This CDR3 comprises 16 residues. Germline CDR1 reads KGHDR; CDR2 reads SFDVKD. The germline V and J ends were trimmed by 1 base and 1 base, with 7 bases remaining between them. The CDR3 spells CATSDFRGSGANVLTF. The CDR3 coding sequence is TGTGCCACCAGTGATTTTCGGGGATCTGGGGCCAACGTCCTGACTTTC.

This clonotype was seen a few times. The junction departs from germline at one end; a sequencing error may be responsible. V and J are TRBV7-7 and TRBJ2-1; TRBD1 aligns across 10 bases. Germline V lookup: CDR1 SSHAT, CDR2 FNYEAQ (reference sequence). This CDR3 has 14 amino acids. Here the CDR3 reads CASSLGQGGNEQFF. The CDR3 DNA reads as TGTGCTAGCAGCTTAGGACAGGGGGGCAATGAGCAGTTCTTC.